Sequencing of this T cell receptor beta chain was carried out in a study of blood T cell repertoires in COVID-19. Using immunoSEQ multiplex PCR, the repertoire was profiled, and TCRdb retains in-frame clones only, with some absent. The sample carries under 300,000 clones, over 70% recorded once. This CDR3 is built from 16 residues. This clone was seen more than once but under ten times. The TCR sequence derives from a woman aged 80 or older with acute or convalescent COVID-19. Material: peripheral blood. The chain combines TRBV7-5 with TRBJ1-1; the tabulated D call, TRBD1, remains unverified against the DNA. TRBV7-5 is a recognized pseudogene. CDR3 DNA sequence: TGTGCCAGAAGTCCATGGTTCGGGACACCGAACACTGAAGCTTTCTTT. The encoded protein is CARSPWFGTPNTEAFF.